This T cell receptor beta chain was recovered during a study of blood T cell repertoires in COVID-19. Study as a whole: COVID-19 samples collected from the United States, Italy and Spain covered acute and convalescent phases. T cells, B-cell-depleted T cells, or PBMCs supplied cDNA or gDNA.

V lost 0 bases, J lost 1 base, and 6 bases lay in between. The length of the CDR3 is 14 residues. CDR1 is LGHNA, CDR2 YSLEER, per germline. This clone has just a few counts. Authors' methods: Using reference gene primer amplification, nucleated cell counts were estimated. Only in-frame clones appear in the TCRdb table, and some are missing; sequencing was by immunoSEQ multiplex PCR. V and J calls and clone size are copied from that table; D and trimming were computed from the DNA. The sample lists 150,000 to 200,000 clones, 65% to 90% seen once, with more than 1.5% in the top ten. Material for sequencing was peripheral blood. The sequence derives from a human donor in a cohort sampled during active COVID-19. V gene TRBV4-3 combines with J gene TRBJ1-1; D uncertain. CDR3 sequence: CASSQEGGNTEAFF. Here the CDR3 DNA reads TGCGCCAGCAGCCAAGAAGGCGGGAACACTGAAGCTTTCTTT.